This T cell receptor beta chain was captured by sequencing in a study of human thymus T cells. Profiling relied on immunoSEQ multiplex PCR, and the TCRdb table lists in-frame clones only, not all of them. The table has 120,000 or so clones, about 93% seen once; the top ten hold 0.02% to 0.025%. Findings and limits, study-wide: V and J genes seemed to be used with bias in thymic and blood repertoires.

Remarks on this clone: Its antigen remains unknown.

V lost 5 bases and J 4 bases, leaving 24 bases between the germline ends. This CDR3 comprises 17 residues. Germline V gene lookup returns CDR1 SEHNR and CDR2 FQNEAQ (reference sequence). Obtained as resections during corrective heart surgery, the thymus tissue was then studied. Specimen: thymus tissue. V gene TRBV7-9 combines with J gene TRBJ2-7, with D maybe TRBD2 (6 bases). The origin of this receptor is a boy under two years old with a congenital heart defect but otherwise immunologically healthy. The CDR3 region is CASSPLQVGEDEYEQYF. The CDR3 nucleotides are TGTGCCAGCAGCCCCCTGCAGGTAGGGGAGGATGAGTACGAGCAGTACTTC.